This T cell receptor (beta chain) was recorded in a study of response to subunit inactivated influenza vaccine. TCRdb analysed the RT-PCR reads with MiXCR anew, one entry per CDR3 protein. The data show around 790,000 distinct CDR3 sequences, around 20% seen once. The V gene end was trimmed by 4 bases and the J gene end by 9 bases; junction bases not matched to a gene: 1. From germline, CDR1 is DFQATT and CDR2 SNEGSKA (reference sequence). The CDR3 runs 11 residues. As to this clonotype: Its antigen is unidentified.

General study findings and limits: With each seasonal influenza vaccination, the authors suggested, few new T cells are recruited.

Sequences were derived from PBMCs from blood, sampled more than 4 days after vaccination. The rearrangement links TRBV20-1 to TRBJ1-1; TRBD1 matches 11 bases. This TCR was recovered from a man aged 50 to 60 who received an inactivated influenza vaccine. CDR3 sequence reads: CSAKDRGQAFF. Here the CDR3 DNA reads TGCAGTGCTAAGGACAGGGGGCAAGCTTTCTTT.